The 7 T cell receptor beta chains listed next were all sequenced from one sample in a study of CD8+ T cells in alopecia areata. Extracted from the samples, RNA was reverse transcribed into cDNA to serve as the sequencing template. The table came from immunoSEQ multiplex PCR; TCRdb's copy has only in-frame clones and leaves some out. Of some 200,000 clones in the sample, approximately 53% were seen once. What was sequenced was CD8+ T cells sorted from blood. These receptors came from a human donor in good health.

This chain joins TRBV5-1 and TRBJ2-2; no clear D. Germline values: CDR1 SGHRS, CDR2 YFSETQ. Between the trimmed V and J ends, which lost 5 bases and 0 bases, there was a span of 11 bases. The CDR3 runs to 15 residues. The CDR3 DNA follows: TGCGCCAGCAGAGTTGAAGATTCGAACACCGGGGAGCTGTTTTTT. This sequence encodes CASRVEDSNTGELFF. Together with reference TRBV5-1 and TRBJ2-2, the CDR3 gives the full variable domain: KAGVTQTPRYLIKTRGQQVTLSCSPISGHRSVSWYQQTPGQGLQFLFEYFSETQRNKGNFPGRFSGRQFSNSRSEMNVSTLELGDSALYLCASRVEDSNTGELFFGEGSRLTVL.

The sample holds a few counts of this clone. The gene calls are TRBV5-6 and TRBJ2-7; 7 nucleotides align to TRBD2. Looked up from germline, CDR1 is SGHDT and CDR2 is YYEEEE. The CDR3 has 16 amino acids. After removal of 0 bases from V and 0 bases from J, the junction contained 6 bases not matched to a gene. The CDR3 sequence is CASSLDGRGSSYEQYF. The DNA of the CDR3 is TGTGCCAGCAGCTTGGATGGGCGGGGGAGCTCCTACGAGCAGTACTTC. Looking up the rest from reference TRBV5-6 and TRBJ2-7 gives the full variable domain: DAGVTQSPTHLIKTRGQQVTLRCSPKSGHDTVSWYQQALGQGPQFIFQYYEEEERQRGNFPDRFSGHQFPNYSSELNVNALLLGDSALYLCASSLDGRGSSYEQYFGPGTRLTVT.

This clone has ten or more counts. The chain uses TRBV4-1 and TRBJ1-6, with D tentatively TRBD1 (6 bases). Germline lookup yields CDR1 MGHRA and CDR2 YSYEKL. V was pared by 0 bases and J by 8 bases, with 11 bases between. This CDR3 is built from 15 residues. DNA for the CDR3: TGCGCCAGCAGCCAAGAGGACAGCGGGTATTCACCCCTCCACTTT. Protein product: CASSQEDSGYSPLHF.

The chain employs TRBV4-1 and TRBJ1-2; tentative D call: TRBD1 (6 bases). The germline gives CDR1 MGHRA, CDR2 YSYEKL. The ends were cut back, 4 bases at V and 2 bases at J, with 11 bases in the middle. The CDR3 contains 14 residues. As DNA, the CDR3 is TGCGCCAGCAGCCTACAAGGGACAAACTATGGCTACACCTTC. The encoded protein is CASSLQGTNYGYTF.

The chain couples TRBV5-1 to TRBJ1-1; D is unresolved. Germline-derived CDR1 and CDR2 are SGHRS and YFSETQ. This CDR3 has 13 amino acids. V was cut by 4 bases and J by 3 bases, with 10 bases left in between. The CDR3 here is CASSLSSYTEAFF. Written as DNA, the CDR3 is TGCGCCAGCAGCCTAAGTAGCTACACTGAAGCTTTCTTT.

This clone was seen a few times. V and J are TRBV11-2 and TRBJ1-5; weak D call: TRBD1 (5 bases). The V and J ends lost 1 base and 5 bases respectively, with 6 bases between them. CDR3 length: 13 residues. CDR1 SGHAT and CDR2 FQNNGV come from the germline V gene. DNA of the CDR3: TGTGCCAGCAGCTTAGTGGGGGATCAGCCCCAGCATTTT. Its translation is CASSLVGDQPQHF. The variable domain in full, completed from reference TRBV11-2 and TRBJ1-5, reads EAGVAQSPRYKIIEKRQSVAFWCNPISGHATLYWYQQILGQGPKLLIQFQNNGVVDDSQLPKDRFSAERLKGVDSTLKIQPAKLEDSAVYLCASSLVGDQPQHFGDGTRLSIL.

V gene TRBV12-5 combines with J gene TRBJ2-1; 7 positions agree with TRBD1. The germline V gene has CDR1 LGHNT and CDR2 FRNRAP. V was pared by 3 bases and J by 2 bases, with 10 bases of the junction left unmatched. This CDR3 is 17 amino acids long. The CDR3 is CASGFLLEGTAYNEQFF. The CDR3 nucleotides are TGTGCTAGTGGTTTTCTCCTCGAGGGGACAGCCTACAATGAGCAGTTCTTC.